What follows are 27 T cell receptor beta chains derived from one specimen sequenced in a study of cytomegalovirus exposure and HLA in healthy donors. Libraries were prepared by immunoSEQ multiplex PCR; TCRdb keeps only in-frame clonotypes and omits some of them. The sample carries more than 95,000 clones, about 96% recorded once. The material sequenced was PBMCs. All receptors come from a man aged 18 to 29 in good health and CMV-seronegative.

The J gene is TRBJ2-2, the V gene TRBV4-3; D perhaps matches TRBD1 (5 bases). CDR3 length: 15 residues. The germline gives CDR1 LGHNA, CDR2 YSLEER. The V and J ends lost 3 bases and 4 bases respectively, with 12 bases between them. The CDR3 loop is CASSQGRKLTGELFF. CDR3 bases: TGCGCCAGCAGCCAGGGGCGCAAACTCACCGGGGAGCTGTTTTTT.

The chain links TRBV28 to TRBJ1-1; D possibly corresponds to TRBD1 (5 bases). CDR3 length equals 16 residues. Germline V gene sequence: CDR1 MDHEN, CDR2 SYDVKM. Trimming took 8 bases from V and 1 from J, leaving 20 bases between them. The CDR3 loop reads CASLTAGTTSNTEAFF. The CDR3 DNA reads TGTGCCAGCCTCACAGCGGGGACTACCTCGAACACTGAAGCTTTCTTT.

The CDR3 DNA reads as TGTGCCAGCAGCGCTCAGGCCGGGGAGCTGTTTTTT. This gives the protein CASSAQAGELFF. The chain has TRBV9 and TRBJ2-2; D gene unclear. CDR1 is SGDLS, CDR2 YYNGEE, per germline. There are 12 residues in the CDR3. Trimming stripped 3 bases from V and 6 bases from J, with 6 bases between.

The V gene is TRBV7-9, the J gene TRBJ2-5, with D tentatively TRBD1 (6 bases). Trimming took off 2 bases at V and 5 bases at J, with 18 bases between the two ends. There are 16 residues in the CDR3. The germline V gene has CDR1 SEHNR and CDR2 FQNEAQ (reference sequence). This CDR3 reads CASSLLGTPERETQYF. The DNA of the CDR3 is TGTGCCAGCAGCTTACTTGGGACACCGGAGCGGGAGACCCAGTACTTC.

The J gene is TRBJ1-2, the V gene TRBV28, with TRBD1 as a possible D gene (6 bases). The V and J ends lost 4 bases and 5 bases respectively, with 17 bases between them. Germline values: CDR1 MDHEN, CDR2 SYDVKM. This CDR3 comprises 15 residues. As DNA, the CDR3 is TGTGCCAGCAGTTCCGGCAGCGGGACAATTTATGGCTACACCTTC. Translated, it gives CASSSGSGTIYGYTF.

This chain connects TRBV7-3 to TRBJ2-1, with 10 bases aligning to TRBD2. CDR3 length: 18 residues. Trimming cost V 1 base and J 9 bases; bases outside gene matches: 15. Per the germline V gene, CDR1 is SGHTA and CDR2 is FQGTGA. CDR3 amino acids: CASSLMGLANRRWAEQFF. Written as DNA, the CDR3 is TGTGCCAGCAGCTTAATGGGACTAGCGAACCGGAGGTGGGCTGAGCAGTTCTTC.

V is TRBV6-6 and J is TRBJ2-3; 9 bases map to TRBD1. Losses at the gene ends were 0 bases for V and 13 bases for J; bases not matched to a gene: 8. CDR1 is MNHNY, CDR2 SVGAGI, per germline (reference sequence). The CDR3 sequence is 14 residues long. The CDR3 sequence is CASSYSPRDRVEYF. CDR3 sequence (DNA): TGTGCCAGCAGTTACTCACCCCGGGACAGGGTTGAGTATTTT.

The chain uses TRBV6-5 and TRBJ2-4, with 9 nucleotides matching TRBD1. This CDR3 has 15 residues. The J segment lost 6 bases and the V segment lost 5 bases, leaving 8 bases of the junction unmatched. Germline V lookup: CDR1 MNHEY, CDR2 SVGAGI. CDR3 amino acids: CASSNTGGFRNIQYF. In nucleotides, the CDR3 is TGTGCCAGCAGTAACACAGGGGGCTTTAGAAACATTCAGTACTTC.

This clone came up once. The CDR3 DNA follows: TGTGCCTGGACCATTAGCACAGATACGCAGTATTTT. It is translated as CAWTISTDTQYF. This chain links TRBV30 with TRBJ2-3; D gene unclear. Trimming took off 4 bases at V and 0 bases at J, with 5 bases between the two ends. The CDR3 consists of 12 residues. Looked up from germline, CDR1 is GTSNPN and CDR2 is SVGIG (reference sequence).

The gene calls are TRBV19 and TRBJ2-7, with D possibly TRBD2 on 6 matching bases. The V and J ends lost 3 bases and 2 bases respectively, with 14 bases between them. Germline V lookup: CDR1 LNHDA, CDR2 SQIVND (reference sequence). The CDR3 has 15 residues. DNA for the CDR3: TGTGCCAGTAGTATGGGACTCACTATAACCTACGAGCAGTACTTC. It specifies CASSMGLTITYEQYF.

V gene TRBV19 combines with J gene TRBJ2-2; D is unresolved. Germline loops: CDR1 LNHDA, CDR2 SQIVND (reference sequence). Trimming shortened V by 5 bases and J by 1 base, and 14 bases separated the two germline ends. This CDR3 is 16 amino acids long. CDR3 coding DNA: TGTGCCAGTAGTTTTATGGTGGTCAGGAACACCGGGGAGCTGTTTTTT. It is translated as CASSFMVVRNTGELFF.

This clone was counted a single time. This chain links TRBV10-3 with TRBJ1-2; 7 positions agree with TRBD1. The length of the CDR3 is 13 residues. V lost 4 bases and J lost 2; bases outside the gene matches: 1. Germline-derived CDR1 and CDR2 are ENHRY and SYGVKD. CDR3 coding DNA: TGTGCCATCAGTGTACAGGGGAACTATGGCTACACCTTC. This gives the protein CAISVQGNYGYTF.

The chain has TRBV2 and TRBJ2-1; TRBD2 agrees at 12 bases. The CDR3 runs 16 residues. Germline assignment: CDR1 SNHLY and CDR2 FYNNEI. V was pared by 2 bases and J by 7 bases, with 6 bases of the junction left unmatched. CDR3 DNA: TGTGCCAGCAGTGAACCGACTAGCGGGAGAAATAATGAGCAGTTCTTC. This gives the protein CASSEPTSGRNNEQFF.

The chain employs TRBV18 and TRBJ1-2, with D tentatively TRBD1 (6 bases). CDR3 size: 14 residues. V lost 3 bases to trimming and J lost 7 bases, with 15 bases between them. In germline, CDR1 is KGHSH, CDR2 LQKENI. This CDR3 reads CASSPDSSRGGYTF. Here the CDR3 DNA reads TGTGCCAGCTCACCGGACAGTTCCCGGGGTGGCTACACCTTC.

In this sample, this clone turned up a few times. This chain connects TRBV14 to TRBJ2-1; 16 bases are shared with TRBD2. The V segment lost 5 bases and the J segment 9 bases; nucleotides outside the gene matches: 4. This CDR3 contains 15 residues. Germline V lookup: CDR1 SGHDN, CDR2 FVKESK. CDR3 residues: CASSKGLAGGSEQFF. CDR3 bases: TGTGCCAGCAGCAAGGGACTAGCGGGAGGGAGTGAGCAGTTCTTC.

The chain carries TRBV6-5 and TRBJ2-1, with TRBD1 as a possible D gene (5 bases). The CDR3 sequence is 14 residues long. Trimming shortened V by 7 bases and J by 4 bases, and 14 bases separated the two germline ends. CDR1 is MNHEY, CDR2 SVGAGI, per germline. The CDR3, as DNA: TGTGCCAGCATGGCCAGGGCCCTTTACAATGAGCAGTTCTTC. It translates to CASMARALYNEQFF.

The rearrangement links TRBV7-2 to TRBJ1-4, with 10 bases lining up with TRBD1. The CDR3 has 16 residues. Germline CDR1 and CDR2: SGHTA and FQGNSA. Germline trimming cut 0 bases from V and 8 bases from J; bases unmatched to any gene: 6. Here the CDR3 DNA reads TGTGCCAGCAGCTTAGCTTCGACAGGGGGCCGCGAAAAACTGTTTTTT. Protein product: CASSLASTGGREKLFF.

This chain joins TRBV2 and TRBJ2-5, with 9 bases lining up with TRBD2. Trimming took 4 bases from V and 2 from J; bases not matched to a gene: 5. The length of the CDR3 is 15 residues. The germline CDR1 and CDR2 sequences are SNHLY and FYNNEI. The CDR3 DNA follows: TGTGCCAGCAGTGGAGGCGGGGGGGTTCAAGAGACCCAGTACTTC. Translation: CASSGGGGVQETQYF.

This chain connects TRBV28 to TRBJ2-5; D is possibly TRBD1 (6 bases). The germline V gene has CDR1 MDHEN and CDR2 SYDVKM. CDR3 length equals 13 residues. V dropped 6 bases and J dropped 3 bases, with 11 bases sitting between them. The CDR3 DNA is TGTGCCAGCAGGGGGACACCTGAAGAGACCCAGTACTTC. It specifies CASRGTPEETQYF.

This clone was seen once. The genes are TRBV28 and TRBJ2-7; unclear D gene. This CDR3 contains 12 residues. Germline V gene lookup returns CDR1 MDHEN and CDR2 SYDVKM. Trimming left V 5 bases short and J 10 bases short, with 15 bases between. The CDR3 region is CASSLFSFSQYF. The CDR3 region has the DNA TGTGCCAGCAGTCTGTTCTCATTTAGCCAGTACTTC.

V gene TRBV6-5 combines with J gene TRBJ1-2; no firm D call. V was shortened by 2 bases and J by 8 bases, with 12 bases between the two germline ends. CDR3 size: 13 residues. Germline lookup yields CDR1 MNHEY and CDR2 SVGAGI. The CDR3 DNA reads TGTGCCAGCAGTTACGATAGCGGCCGCGGCTACACCTTC. Encoded protein: CASSYDSGRGYTF.

V is TRBV9 and J is TRBJ2-3; 8 nucleotides agree with TRBD1. Trimming took 4 bases from V and 3 from J; bases not matched to a gene: 7. The germline V gene encodes CDR1 SGDLS and CDR2 YYNGEE. The CDR3 spans 15 residues. The CDR3 loop is CASSSATGVTDTQYF. The CDR3 DNA follows: TGTGCCAGCAGCTCTGCGACAGGGGTGACAGATACGCAGTATTTT.

This clone was counted between two and nine times. This chain connects TRBV7-8 to TRBJ1-2; 8 bases align to TRBD1. Unmatched junction bases numbered 4, after V lost 5 bases and J lost 8 bases. The CDR3 is 12 residues long. Germline CDR1 and CDR2: SGHVS and FQNEAQ. The CDR3 nucleotides read TGTGCCAGCAGCCCAGGGGGCGAGGGCTACACCTTC. Amino acids: CASSPGGEGYTF. The full variable domain, with the rest looked up from reference TRBV7-8 and TRBJ1-2, is GAGVSQSPRYKVAKRGQDVALRCDPISGHVSLFWYQQALGQGPEFLTYFQNEAQLDKSGLPSDRFFAERPEGSVSTLKIQRTQQEDSAVYLCASSPGGEGYTFGSGTRLTVV.

The CDR3 nucleotides read TGCGCCAGCAGCGGCTTGAGCGGGAGGGAAGAGACCCAGTACTTC. Amino acids: CASSGLSGREETQYF. The chain has TRBV5-1 and TRBJ2-5; 10 bases line up with TRBD2. This CDR3 region has 15 residues. The V gene's germline CDR1 is SGHRS and CDR2 YFSETQ. V gave up 4 bases and J gave up 3 bases; unmatched junction bases: 6.

Here the CDR3 reads CASSPYLDSRQQPQHF. Written as DNA, the CDR3 is TGTGCCAGCAGCCCTTACTTGGACAGTAGGCAGCAGCCCCAGCATTTT. This rearrangement joins TRBV28 to TRBJ1-5; a possible D gene is TRBD1 (6 bases). The CDR3 has 16 amino acids. V lost 6 bases and J 7 bases, leaving 22 bases between the germline ends. The V gene's germline CDR1 is MDHEN and CDR2 SYDVKM.

This clone was counted once. This chain connects TRBV28 to TRBJ1-2; D is ambiguous. This CDR3 is 13 amino acids long. Per germline, CDR1 MDHEN and CDR2 SYDVKM. Trimming cost V 3 bases and J 8 bases, with 13 bases left between them. The CDR3 reads CASSLPGDRGYTF. CDR3 DNA: TGTGCCAGCAGTTTGCCAGGCGATAGGGGCTACACCTTC.

The CDR3 sequence is CASSYYSGTGLEQYF. The CDR3 region has the DNA TGCGCCAGCAGCTACTACTCCGGGACAGGGCTCGAGCAGTACTTC. The V and J genes are TRBV5-1 and TRBJ2-7; 9 nucleotides agree with TRBD1. The junction had 10 bases not matched to a gene; V was cut back by 3 bases and J by 6 bases. CDR3 length: 15 residues. CDR1 SGHRS and CDR2 YFSETQ come from the germline V gene.